This is a list of T cell receptor beta chains from one sample in a study of response to subunit inactivated influenza vaccine. One entry per CDR3 protein results from TCRdb running MiXCR on the RT-PCR reads. The sample consists of more than 200,000 distinct CDR3 sequences, over 9% of them appearing once. Sequenced here: non-naive T cells sorted from PBMCs, sampled roughly 2 weeks before vaccination. These receptors all stem from a man between 45 and 60 years old who received an inactivated influenza vaccine. Both conserved end residues are part of each CDR3. Each record gives: J gene, V gene, D gene, clone size, CDR3 length, CDR3 protein, CDR3 DNA. A D gene is named only where the DNA matches it firmly. Clone size is given for some rows only: seen once, a few or many times, or a class if the clone is expanded.

>TRBJ2-1|TRBV7-9|.|many|17
CASSSRGARGSYNEQFF
TGTGCCAGCAGCTCTCGGGGGGCTCGGGGCTCCTACAATGAGCAGTTCTTC
>TRBJ1-1|TRBV7-2|TRBD1|many|14
CASSSTGFNTEAFF
TGTGCCAGCAGCTCGACAGGGTTTAACACTGAAGCTTTCTTT
>TRBJ2-7|TRBV3-1|TRBD1|few|14
CASSQDSDRAEQYF
TGTGCCAGCAGCCAAGATTCGGACAGGGCGGAGCAGTACTTC
>TRBJ2-3|TRBV7-2|.|few|17
CASSSPGARTSTDTQYF
TGTGCCAGCAGCTCACCGGGAGCCAGAACTAGCACAGATACGCAGTATTTT
>TRBJ2-3|TRBV5-1|.|many|15
CASSPGRVGTDTQYF
TGCGCCAGCAGCCCGGGCAGAGTAGGCACAGATACGCAGTATTTT
>TRBJ2-1|TRBV6-4|TRBD1|.|14
CASSSQTGGDEQFF
TGTGCCAGCAGCTCACAGACAGGGGGGGATGAGCAGTTCTTC
>TRBJ2-5|TRBV3-1|.|many|10
CATFQETQYF
TGTGCCACCTTTCAAGAGACCCAGTACTTC
>TRBJ1-4|TRBV4-1|.|many|16
CASSQEAVGIGEKLFF
TGCGCCAGCAGCCAAGAGGCGGTGGGGATCGGAGAAAAACTGTTTTTT
>TRBJ2-7|TRBV20-1|TRBD1|.|14
CSASRGTGFYEQYF
TGCAGTGCTAGCCGCGGGACAGGGTTCTACGAGCAGTACTTC
>TRBJ2-2|TRBV3-1|.|once|14
CASSLQTNTGELFF
TGTGCCAGCAGCCTACAAACGAACACCGGGGAGCTGTTTTTT
>TRBJ2-2|TRBV20-1|.|.|15
CSARARGRNTGELFF
TGCAGTGCTAGAGCTCGGGGGCGGAACACCGGGGAGCTGTTTTTT
>TRBJ2-1|TRBV20-1|TRBD2|few|11
CSANTSGKQFF
TGCAGTGCCAACACTAGCGGGAAGCAGTTCTTC
>TRBJ2-1|TRBV7-2|.|few|14
CASSFGFYDTEQFF
TGTGCCAGCAGCTTCGGATTCTACGACACTGAGCAGTTCTTC
>TRBJ2-3|TRBV5-1|.|few|14
CASSGRFGTDTQYF
TGCGCCAGCAGTGGAAGGTTTGGCACAGATACGCAGTATTTT
>TRBJ2-7|TRBV27|.|.|13
CASRTGHDYEQYF
TGTGCCAGCAGAACGGGACACGACTACGAGCAGTACTTC
>TRBJ2-1|TRBV9|.|many|12
CASSAHNNEQFF
TGTGCCAGCAGCGCCCATAACAATGAGCAGTTCTTC
>TRBJ1-5|TRBV6-6|.|.|13
CASSYSGDQPQHF
TGTGCCAGCAGTTACTCAGGGGATCAGCCCCAGCATTTT